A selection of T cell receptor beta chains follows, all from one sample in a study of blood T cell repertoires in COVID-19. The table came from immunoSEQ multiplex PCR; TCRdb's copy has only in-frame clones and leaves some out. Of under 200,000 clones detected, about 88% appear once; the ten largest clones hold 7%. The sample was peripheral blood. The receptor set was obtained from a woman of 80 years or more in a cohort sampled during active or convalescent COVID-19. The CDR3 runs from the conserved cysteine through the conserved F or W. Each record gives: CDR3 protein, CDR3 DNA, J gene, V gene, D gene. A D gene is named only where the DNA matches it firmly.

CASSSYSNYGYTF	TGTGCCAGCAGTTCATACAGTAACTATGGCTACACCTTC	TRBJ1-2	TRBV28	NA
CSGRSSGANVLTF	TGCAGCGGTCGGAGCTCTGGGGCCAACGTCCTGACTTTC	TRBJ2-6	TRBV29-1	NA
CASSPRGTGGMGTEAFF	TGTGCCAGCAGTCCCCGGGGGACAGGGGGGATGGGGACTGAAGCTTTCTTT	TRBJ1-1	TRBV28	TRBD1
CASSKNAGSNQPQHF	TGTGCCAGCAGCAAGAACGCCGGTAGCAATCAGCCCCAGCATTTT	TRBJ1-5	TRBV5-6	NA
CASRPGTGDSPLHF	TGTGCCAGCAGGCCCGGGACAGGGGATTCACCCCTCCACTTT	TRBJ1-6	TRBV11-3	TRBD1
CAWSPGQGLTDTQYF	TGTGCCTGGAGTCCGGGACAGGGGTTGACAGATACGCAGTATTTT	TRBJ2-3	TRBV30	TRBD1
CASSMDRDGYTF	TGTGCCAGCAGCATGGACAGGGATGGCTACACCTTC	TRBJ1-2	TRBV7-8	TRBD1
CASSALGAPAAHSGTRNTQYF	TGTGCCAGCAGCGCCCTCGGGGCCCCCGCCGCTCATTCCGGGACTAGGAATACGCAGTATTTT	TRBJ2-3	TRBV9	TRBD2
CASSHGLAGVYGELFF	TGTGCCAGCAGCCACGGACTAGCGGGAGTCTACGGGGAGCTGTTTTTT	TRBJ2-2	TRBV5-6	TRBD2
CASSSREEGETQYF	TGTGCCAGCAGTTCAAGGGAGGAAGGAGAGACCCAGTACTTC	TRBJ2-5	TRBV28	NA
CASSNGQLRSEKLFF	TGTGCCAGCAGTAACGGACAGCTCAGGAGTGAAAAACTGTTTTTT	TRBJ1-4	TRBV6-5	NA
CASRTGRNTEAFF	TGTGCCAGCAGAACAGGTAGGAACACTGAAGCTTTCTTT	TRBJ1-1	TRBV6-5	NA
CSVAGFGADTQYF	TGCAGCGTGGCGGGGTTCGGGGCAGATACGCAGTATTTT	TRBJ2-3	TRBV29-1	NA
CASSDRAGNTIYF	TGTGCCAGCAGTGACAGGGCTGGAAACACCATATATTTT	TRBJ1-3	TRBV6-1	NA
CAWSARDGGGRLF	TGTGCCTGGAGCGCCCGGGACGGGGGAGGAAGGCTTTTT	TRBJ1-4	TRBV30	NA
CASSVGPGGTGELFF	TGTGCCAGCAGCGTGGGGCCAGGGGGAACCGGGGAGCTGTTTTTT	TRBJ2-2	TRBV9	TRBD1